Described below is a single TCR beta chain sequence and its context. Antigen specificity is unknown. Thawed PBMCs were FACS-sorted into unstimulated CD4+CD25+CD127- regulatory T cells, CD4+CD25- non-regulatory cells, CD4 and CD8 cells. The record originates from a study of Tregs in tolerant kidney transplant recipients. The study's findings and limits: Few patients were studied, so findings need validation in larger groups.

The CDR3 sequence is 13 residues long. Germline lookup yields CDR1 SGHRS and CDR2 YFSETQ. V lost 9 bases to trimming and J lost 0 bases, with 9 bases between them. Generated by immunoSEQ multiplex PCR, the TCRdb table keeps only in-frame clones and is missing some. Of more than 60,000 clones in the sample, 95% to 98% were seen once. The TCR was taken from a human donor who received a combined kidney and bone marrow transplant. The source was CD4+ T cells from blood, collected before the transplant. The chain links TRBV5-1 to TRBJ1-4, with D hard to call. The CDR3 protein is CATARTTNEKLFF. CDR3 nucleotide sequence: TGCGCCACCGCCAGGACAACTAATGAAAAACTGTTTTTT.